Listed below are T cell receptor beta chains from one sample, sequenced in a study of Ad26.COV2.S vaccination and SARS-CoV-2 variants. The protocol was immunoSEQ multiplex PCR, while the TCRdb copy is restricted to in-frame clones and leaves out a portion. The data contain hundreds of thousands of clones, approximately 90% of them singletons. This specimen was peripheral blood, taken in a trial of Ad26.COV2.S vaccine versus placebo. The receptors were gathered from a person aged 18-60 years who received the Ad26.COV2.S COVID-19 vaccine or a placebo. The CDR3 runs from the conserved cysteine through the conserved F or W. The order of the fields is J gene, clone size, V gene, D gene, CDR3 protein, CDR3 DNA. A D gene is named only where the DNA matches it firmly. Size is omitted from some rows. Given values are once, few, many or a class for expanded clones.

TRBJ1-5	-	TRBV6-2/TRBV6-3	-	CASSLWGGRQPQHF	TGTGCCAGCAGTTTATGGGGGGGGAGGCAGCCCCAGCATTTT
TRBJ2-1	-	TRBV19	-	CASRAGAIDEQFF	TGTGCCAGTAGGGCAGGGGCAATCGATGAGCAGTTCTTC
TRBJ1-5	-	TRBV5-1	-	CASSLDGGSNQPQHF	TGCGCCAGCAGCTTGGACGGGGGCAGCAATCAGCCCCAGCATTTT
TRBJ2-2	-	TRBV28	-	CASSLFIGHTGQTPGELFF	TGTGCCAGCAGTTTATTTATTGGCCACACTGGGCAGACACCCGGGGAGCTGTTTTTT
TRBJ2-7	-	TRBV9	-	CASSPGDSLMYEQYF	TGTGCCAGCAGCCCCGGGGACTCGTTGATGTACGAGCAGTACTTC
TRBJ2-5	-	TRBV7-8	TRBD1	CASSFGQGIGQETQYF	TGTGCCAGCAGCTTCGGACAGGGTATAGGCCAAGAGACCCAGTACTTC
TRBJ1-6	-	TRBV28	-	CASRVGSYNSPLHF	TGTGCCAGCAGGGTAGGCTCCTATAATTCACCCCTCCACTTT
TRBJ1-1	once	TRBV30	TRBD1	CAWIPGGAEAFF	TGTGCCTGGATTCCAGGGGGAGCTGAAGCTTTCTTT
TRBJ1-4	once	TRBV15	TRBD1	CATSANPPGTGDEKLFF	TGTGCCACCAGCGCCAACCCTCCCGGGACAGGGGATGAAAAACTGTTTTTT
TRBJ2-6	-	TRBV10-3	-	CAIRASGTESSGANVLTF	TGTGCCATCAGGGCTTCCGGGACCGAAAGCTCTGGGGCCAACGTCCTGACTTTC
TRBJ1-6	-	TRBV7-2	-	CASSWGGVRSNSPLHF	TGTGCCAGCAGTTGGGGCGGGGTTAGGAGTAATTCACCCCTCCACTTT
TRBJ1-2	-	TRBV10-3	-	CAISDPRKLYGYTF	TGTGCCATCAGTGATCCGCGAAAGCTCTATGGCTACACCTTC
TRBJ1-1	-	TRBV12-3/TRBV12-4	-	CASSGGRAFF	TGTGCCAGCTCGGGGGGGAGGGCTTTCTTT
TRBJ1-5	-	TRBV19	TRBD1	CASSLDRGRPLFNQPQHF	TGTGCCAGTAGTCTTGACAGGGGTCGCCCCCTTTTTAATCAGCCCCAGCATTTT
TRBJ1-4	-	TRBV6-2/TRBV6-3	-	CASSDGATNEKLFF	TGTGCCAGCAGTGACGGTGCAACTAATGAAAAACTGTTTTTT
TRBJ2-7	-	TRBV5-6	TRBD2	CASSLPTSGGASYEQYF	TGTGCCAGCAGCCTCCCGACTAGCGGGGGGGCTTCCTACGAGCAGTACTTC
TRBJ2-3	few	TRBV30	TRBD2	CAWSVTAGAADTQYF	TGTGCCTGGAGTGTAACAGCGGGAGCCGCAGATACGCAGTATTTT
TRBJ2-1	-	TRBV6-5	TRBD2	CASRPSGESYNEQFF	TGTGCCAGCAGGCCGAGCGGGGAGTCCTACAATGAGCAGTTCTTC
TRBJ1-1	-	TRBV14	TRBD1	CASSHPPGGDPNTEAFF	TGTGCCAGCAGCCATCCTCCAGGGGGCGACCCGAACACTGAAGCTTTCTTT
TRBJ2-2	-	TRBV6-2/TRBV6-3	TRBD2	CASSRRGGAGELFF	TGTGCCAGCAGTCGGCGGGGGGGAGCCGGGGAGCTGTTTTTT
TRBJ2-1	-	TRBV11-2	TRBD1	CASSRTLDRAKQFF	TGTGCCAGCAGCCGCACCTTGGACAGGGCGAAGCAGTTCTTC
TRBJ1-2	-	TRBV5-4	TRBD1	CASSYDRGMRGYTF	TGTGCCAGCAGCTATGACAGGGGGATGCGTGGCTACACCTTC
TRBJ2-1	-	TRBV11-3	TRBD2	CASSRGLAGAGAYNEQFF	TGTGCCAGCAGCAGGGGACTAGCGGGTGCAGGGGCCTACAATGAGCAGTTCTTC
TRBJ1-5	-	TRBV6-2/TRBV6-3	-	CASSNRVGEGQPQHF	TGTGCCAGCAGTAACAGGGTAGGGGAAGGTCAGCCCCAGCATTTT
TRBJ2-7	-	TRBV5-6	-	CASSFTGTLDEQYF	TGTGCCAGCAGCTTCACTGGGACTTTAGACGAGCAGTACTTC
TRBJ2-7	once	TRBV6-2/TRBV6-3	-	CASSYISGASNEQYF	TGTGCCAGCAGTTACATATCAGGGGCTAGCAACGAGCAGTACTTC
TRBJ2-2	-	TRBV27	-	CASFSAGGELFF	TGTGCCAGCTTTTCCGCGGGCGGGGAGCTGTTTTTT
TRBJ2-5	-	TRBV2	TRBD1	CASSLVGTDQETQYF	TGTGCCAGCAGCTTAGTTGGGACAGACCAAGAGACCCAGTACTTC
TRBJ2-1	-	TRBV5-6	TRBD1	CASSRGTGFYNEQFF	TGTGCCAGCAGCCGTGGGACAGGGTTCTACAATGAGCAGTTCTTC
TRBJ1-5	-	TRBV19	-	CASSIGSGNQPQHF	TGTGCCAGTAGTATAGGGAGCGGAAATCAGCCCCAGCATTTT
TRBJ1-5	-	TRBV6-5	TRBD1	CASSPRTGLNQPQHF	TGTGCCAGCAGCCCCCGGACAGGGCTCAATCAGCCCCAGCATTTT
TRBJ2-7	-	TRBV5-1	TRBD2	CASSKLAGALYEQYF	TGCGCCAGCAGCAAACTAGCGGGTGCCCTCTACGAGCAGTACTTC
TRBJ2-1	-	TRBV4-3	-	CASSQDSSKYNEQFF	TGCGCCAGCAGCCAAGATTCGTCCAAATACAATGAGCAGTTCTTC
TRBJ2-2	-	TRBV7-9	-	CASSLFDRNTGELFF	TGTGCCAGCAGCCTATTCGACAGAAACACCGGGGAGCTGTTTTTT
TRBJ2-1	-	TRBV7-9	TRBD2	CASSDGLAGINEQFF	TGTGCCAGCAGCGATGGACTAGCGGGGATTAATGAGCAGTTCTTC
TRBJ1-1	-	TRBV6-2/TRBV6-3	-	CASSYGRVDTEAFF	TGTGCCAGCAGTTACGGAAGGGTTGATACTGAAGCTTTCTTT
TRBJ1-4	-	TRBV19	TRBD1	CASSTHLRGGDEKLFF	TGTGCCAGTAGTACTCATCTGCGAGGGGGCGACGAAAAACTGTTTTTT
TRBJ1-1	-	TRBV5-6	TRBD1	CASSVRDRGPEAFF	TGTGCCAGCAGCGTGAGGGACAGGGGGCCTGAAGCTTTCTTT
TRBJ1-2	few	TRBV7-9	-	CASSTGGVDGYTF	TGTGCCAGCAGTACGGGCGGAGTAGATGGCTACACCTTC
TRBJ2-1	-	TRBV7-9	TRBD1	CASSLVTGTGGTNEQFF	TGTGCCAGCAGCTTAGTCACCGGGACAGGGGGAACCAATGAGCAGTTCTTC
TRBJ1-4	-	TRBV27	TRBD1	CASKKGQGLAKLFF	TGTGCCAGCAAGAAGGGACAGGGCCTCGCAAAACTGTTTTTT
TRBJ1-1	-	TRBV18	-	CASSTVGTEAFF	TGTGCCAGCTCCACTGTGGGGACTGAAGCTTTCTTT
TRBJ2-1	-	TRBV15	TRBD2	CATSSFPGLASSYNEQFF	TGTGCCACCAGCAGTTTTCCGGGACTAGCGAGCTCCTACAATGAGCAGTTCTTC
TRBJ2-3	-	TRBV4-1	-	CASSPPRDTQYF	TGCGCCAGCAGCCCACCTCGAGATACGCAGTATTTT
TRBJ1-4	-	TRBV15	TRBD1	CATSRGGGGAEKLFF	TGTGCCACCAGCAGAGGGGGAGGGGGCGCAGAAAAACTGTTTTTT
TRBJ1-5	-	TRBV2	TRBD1	CASSENYLTGGRRQPQHF	TGTGCCAGCAGTGAGAACTACCTGACAGGGGGCAGGCGTCAGCCCCAGCATTTT
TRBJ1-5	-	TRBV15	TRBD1	CATSGQGNQPQHF	TGTGCCACCAGCGGACAGGGAAATCAGCCCCAGCATTTT
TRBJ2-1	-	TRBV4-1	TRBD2	CASSQGHSGRPNNEQFF	TGCGCCAGCAGCCAAGGGCATAGCGGGAGACCTAACAATGAGCAGTTCTTC
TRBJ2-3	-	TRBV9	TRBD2	CASSVAGLAVDTQYF	TGTGCCAGCAGCGTAGCTGGACTAGCAGTAGATACGCAGTATTTT
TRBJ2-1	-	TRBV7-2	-	CASSFLEGSSYNEQFF	TGTGCCAGCAGCTTCTTAGAGGGCAGCTCCTACAATGAGCAGTTCTTC
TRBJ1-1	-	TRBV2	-	CASSEVGSEAFF	TGTGCCAGCAGTGAGGTGGGCAGTGAAGCTTTCTTT
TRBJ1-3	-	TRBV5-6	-	CASSLGHTSGNTIYF	TGTGCCAGCAGCTTAGGTCATACCTCTGGAAACACCATATATTTT
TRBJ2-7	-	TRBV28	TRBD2	CASRWTSGSYEQYF	TGTGCCAGCAGGTGGACTAGCGGGAGCTACGAGCAGTACTTC
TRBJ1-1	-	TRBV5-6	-	CATRHYQQDTEAFF	TGTGCCACCAGACACTATCAACAGGACACTGAAGCTTTCTTT
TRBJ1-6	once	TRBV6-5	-	CASSYSSGHYSPLHF	TGTGCCAGCAGTTACTCTAGCGGACATTATTCACCCCTCCACTTT
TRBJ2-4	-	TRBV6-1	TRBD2	CASSEALAGGPPPPRYF	TGTGCCAGCAGTGAAGCCCTAGCGGGAGGGCCCCCACCGCCAAGGTACTTC
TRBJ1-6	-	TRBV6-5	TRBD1	CASRPDRGNSPLHF	TGTGCCAGCAGACCCGACAGGGGGAATTCACCCCTCCACTTT